This TCR beta chain was retrieved from a study of cytomegalovirus exposure and HLA in healthy donors (dated by TCRdb to the late 2010s). Broadly, across the study: An earlier analysis of roughly 610 of the donors reported under 300 Gb of sequence data and 95 million to 130 million unique TCR beta sequences obtained from 150 million to 200 million T cells. An early release covering roughly 640 HLA-typed donors comprised approximately 300 gigabases of sequencing data and approximately 80 million unique TCR sequences. Of the roughly 390 genotyped donors, 75% to 85% were placed in the genetic ancestry cluster associated with self-reported Caucasian donors. The study was designed to test whether signatures of past pathogen exposure could be identified by cataloging public T cell receptors. The T cell repertoires of 550 to 850 subjects were profiled by immunosequencing and related to cytomegalovirus serostatus. Along with the approximately 700-subject first cohort, a separate validation cohort of about 110 different subjects was used. High-throughput TCR immunosequencing, statistical association of individual TCRs with disease status, and machine learning were combined to predict cytomegalovirus infection status. To study patterns of TCR occurrence, a later analysis re-analyzed previously published TCR beta repertoires from just over 650 donors and added high-resolution HLA genotyping. Rather than drawing on any new phenotypic data, the later analysis identified candidate immune exposures from TCR beta sequences and the way those sequences occurred across donors. An earlier analysis of 587 of the donors used high-throughput TCR beta sequencing to judge whether each TCR beta V gene segment behaved as functional or pseudogenic. Alongside the repertoire data, information on donor age, sex, ethnicity and CMV serostatus was compiled. A later genetic analysis took genome-wide SNP genotypes for about 65% of the 666 donors and used that subset as a discovery cohort. Every repertoire in the discovery cohort had been generated on one and the same sequencing platform. Both class I and class II loci were covered by HLA typing, at four-digit resolution. Typing coverage varied by locus: about 620-630 donors for A, B, C, DRB1 and DQB1; approximately 500 for DQA1; more than 600 for DPA1; 450 to 480 for DPB1. A few DR-DQ haplotypes were treated as single units for association and clustering because of strong linkage in the cohort. Across some 400 genotyped donors of the cohort, an average of about 220,000 unique TCR beta nucleotide sequences per donor were sequenced, and 15% to 20% of those sequences were non-productive.

This clone was seen a handful of times. There is no known antigen for this receptor. Per-nucleotide qualities are absent, and no much larger clonotype sits a single base away. From the cysteine through the phenylalanine, the CDR3 covers 14 amino acids. Only the CDR3 DNA is retained, 42 bases long and in frame from the first base. CDR1 and CDR2, per the germline V gene, are MNHEY and SVGAGI. V is cut by 4 bases and J by 6 bases, and the space between the germline ends is 16 bases. The cohort comprised some 730 healthy bone marrow donors. At the time of sampling, all cohort members were nominally healthy, though unrecorded immune exposures were likely present. The donor tested CMV seronegative, placing the donor among the 352 seronegative members of the cohort. A peripheral blood sample was provided by each donor, and peripheral blood mononuclear cells were used for TCR beta sequencing. The Qiagen DNeasy Blood Extraction Kit was used to extract genomic DNA from the blood cell samples.

The paper's findings and limits, for the study overall: Across donors, most TCR sequences were observed very rarely, whereas some public TCRs were present in many individuals. Some IMGT-functional V segments, including TRBV6-2 and TRBV6-3, could not be told apart with the 87-base-pair reads, so those segments were excluded. At a false discovery rate of 0.05, a later analysis linked approximately 18,000 TCR beta sequences to specific HLA alleles. The classifier was reported to diagnose cytomegalovirus status with high specificity and sensitivity in both the original cohort and the validation cohort. In a later analysis, the rate of TCR association differed among HLA loci, with DRB1 alleles having the most associated TCRs and HLA-C alleles having the fewest. In a later analysis, HLA-associated TCR beta chains were found to be more clonally expanded and to have lower generation probabilities than equally common non-associated chains. When HLA alleles, especially DR and DQ, strongly co-occurred, TCR associations were difficult to assign to individual alleles. In this cohort, only TCR beta chains were sequenced, and detectable features were limited by the absence of alpha or paired-chain data. An earlier analysis of roughly 570 of the donors showed that most TCR beta V segments appeared in productive rearrangements either about 87% or about 30% of the time, which broadly matched IMGT annotations. V-gene and J-gene trimming of TCR beta chains was associated with a missense DCLRE1C variant in a later genetic analysis, and the association was replicated in an independent cohort. Most CMV-associated TCR beta chains appeared to be HLA-restricted in a later analysis, and the HLA associations seemed to be driven largely by CMV exposure. According to a later genetic analysis, donors in an Asian-associated ancestry cluster had fewer N-insertions in productive TCRs than the roughly 670-donor mean. Roughly uniform sequencing depth across donors was assumed in presence/absence analyses, although this assumption may not hold. A group of highly shared sequence variants was considered likely to be a technical artifact of the sequencing pipeline. Correlated functional status among segregating V segments might reflect linkage disequilibrium, but an unknown experimental factor could not be ruled out. A further reported finding was that TCR beta sequences accurately predicted the HLA-A and HLA-B alleles for most subjects in the first cohort. A few of the identified cytomegalovirus-associated TCR beta chains were confirmed in vitro to be specific for cytomegalovirus antigens. According to the authors, the approach could potentially be generalized to other disease states and immunological phenotypes. The study listed over 150 TCR beta chains as associated with cytomegalovirus. Because HLA typing was unavailable for some donors at each locus, only the typed subset was used in association tests. Approximately 16 rarely observed V segments, including chromosome 9 orphons, were excluded from the earlier analysis of several hundred of the donors because counts were too low. A later analysis reported that several top co-occurrence clusters appeared linked to parvovirus B19, influenza, CMV and Epstein-Barr virus. CMV serostatus was the only immune exposure information available for the cohort.

The library was made by the immunoSEQ multiplex PCR assay. For the multiplex PCR, a mixture combining 60 forward primers for TCR Vbeta segments and 13 reverse primers for TCR Jbeta segments was used. A multiplex PCR assay on genomic DNA amplified the CDR3 region of rearranged TCR beta genes. Amplified TCR beta libraries were sequenced as 87-base-pair reads on the Illumina HiSeq System. The paper's processing steps were these. A later analysis counted approximately 84 million unique TCR beta chains across the approximately 700 repertoires, and some 11 million of these chains were shared by at least two donors. A nearest-neighbor algorithm error-corrected the raw reads and collapsed the reads into unique sequences, merging closely related sequences to remove PCR and sequencing errors. V, D and J gene segments were assigned by aligning CDR3 sequences to IMGT reference sequences. For a sequence to be retained, a match of at least six nucleotides was required to both a V gene segment and a J gene segment. Rearrangements were called productive when the CDR3 lacked stop codons and stayed in frame with V and J; all others were non-productive. Following IMGT convention, CDR3 was defined as the stretch from the second conserved V-encoded cysteine up to the conserved J-encoded phenylalanine. Sequences without an unambiguous match to a single V gene segment were excluded from the earlier analysis of about 600 of the donors. An earlier analysis of 587 of the donors classified V segments as functional when productive rearrangements were above 56.7% and as segregating when the standard deviation between donors was above 5%. A statistical classification framework was built to diagnose cytomegalovirus status from the catalog of TCR beta chain sequences. A later analysis assigned V and J genes by comparing TCR nucleotide sequences with IMGT/GENE-DB human TR gene sequences. Using the TCRdist pipeline, a later analysis assigned CDR3 sequences along with most-parsimonious VDJ recombination scenarios. In a later analysis, every TCR beta chain was defined by the combination of its CDR3 amino acid sequence and its V-gene family, and reads without a unique V-gene family were dropped. In a later analysis, approximately 590 highly shared, low-generation-probability nucleotide sequences were removed to address suspected cross-contamination and a sequencing artifact. In a later analysis, a clonal expansion index was calculated for each public chain from normalized within-repertoire ranks of inferred template counts. In a later analysis, generation probabilities were computed using a VDJ recombination model fitted to out-of-frame rearrangements, and the results were checked against IGoR. Hypergeometric tests were used in a later analysis to score TCR-TCR, TCR-HLA and TCR-CMV co-occurrence, with a repertoire-size bias correction applied to the TCR pairs. To estimate false discovery rates, a later analysis permuted the HLA or CMV assignments 20 times. In a later analysis, co-occurring TCRs were grouped with DBSCAN, and TCRdist sequence similarity was added when clustering was performed within HLA-allele-positive subsets. For co-occurrence clustering, repertoires with fewer than 30,000 or more than 120,000 public chains were excluded, along with roughly 5 repertoires with anomalous nucleotide sharing. TCRdb stores this immuneACCESS table with in-frame sequences only. Part of the clones is absent; in the studies checked, under half of the shortfall reflects unresolved V genes, and no reason is known for the rest. V, J and clone size are those of that table, while D and trimming were read from the DNA. For this sample the table gives over 85,000 clones, of which about 70% were detected only once. Together, the top ten hold 1.2% of the sample.

The chain links TRBV6-5 with TRBJ2-7, with TRBD1 as a weak D call on 6 bases. This sequence was found in a female donor in good health and CMV-seronegative. Sequenced sample: PBMCs. The CDR3: CASSSTGMWGEQYF. Read as DNA, the sequence is TGTGCCAGCAGTTCAACAGGGATGTGGGGCGAGCAGTACTTC.